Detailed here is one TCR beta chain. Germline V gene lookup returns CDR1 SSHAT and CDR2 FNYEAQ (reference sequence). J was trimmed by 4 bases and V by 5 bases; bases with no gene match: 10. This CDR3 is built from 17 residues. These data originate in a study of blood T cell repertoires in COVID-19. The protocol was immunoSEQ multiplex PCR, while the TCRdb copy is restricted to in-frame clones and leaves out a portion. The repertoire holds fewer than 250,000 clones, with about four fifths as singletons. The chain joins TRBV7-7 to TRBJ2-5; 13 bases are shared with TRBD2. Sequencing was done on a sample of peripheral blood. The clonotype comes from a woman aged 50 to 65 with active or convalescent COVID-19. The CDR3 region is CASSPRTSGSSVETQYF. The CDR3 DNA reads TGTGCCAGCAGCCCTCGGACTAGCGGGAGCTCGGTAGAGACCCAGTACTTC.